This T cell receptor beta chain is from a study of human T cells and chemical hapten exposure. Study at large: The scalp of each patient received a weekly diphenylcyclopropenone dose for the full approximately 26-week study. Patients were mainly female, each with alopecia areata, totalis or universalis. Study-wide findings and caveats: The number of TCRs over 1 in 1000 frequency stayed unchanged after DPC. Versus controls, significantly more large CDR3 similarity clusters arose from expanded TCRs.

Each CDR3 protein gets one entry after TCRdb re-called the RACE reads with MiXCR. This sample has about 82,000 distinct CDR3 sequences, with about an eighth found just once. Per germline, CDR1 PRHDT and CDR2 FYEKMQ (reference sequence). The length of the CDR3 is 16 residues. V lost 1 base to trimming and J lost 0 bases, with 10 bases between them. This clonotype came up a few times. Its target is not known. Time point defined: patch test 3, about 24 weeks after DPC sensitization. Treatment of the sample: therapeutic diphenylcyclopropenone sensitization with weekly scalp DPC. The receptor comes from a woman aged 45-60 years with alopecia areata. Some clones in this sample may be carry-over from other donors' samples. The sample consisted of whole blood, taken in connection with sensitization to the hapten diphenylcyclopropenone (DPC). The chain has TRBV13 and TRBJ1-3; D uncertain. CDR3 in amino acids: CASSLDRRISGNTIYF. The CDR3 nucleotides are TGTGCCAGCAGCTTAGATCGGCGGATCTCTGGAAACACCATATATTTT. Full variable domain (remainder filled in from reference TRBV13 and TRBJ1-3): AAGVIQSPRHLIKEKRETATLKCYPIPRHDTVYWYQQGPGQDPQFLISFYEKMQSDKGSIPDRFSAQQFSDYHSELNMSSLELGDSALYFCASSLDRRISGNTIYFGEGSWLTVV.